The rows below give T cell receptor beta chains drawn from one sample of a study of response to subunit inactivated influenza vaccine. In TCRdb, the RT-PCR reads were re-called with MiXCR into one record per CDR3 protein. The table includes around 490,000 distinct CDR3 sequences, 6% to 9% detected once. Specimen: PBMCs from blood, collected around 2 years after vaccination. These receptors all stem from a man in his fifties or sixties who received an inactivated influenza vaccine. The CDR3 runs from the conserved cysteine through the conserved F or W. Fields, in order: CDR3 protein, J gene, V gene.

CDR3: CSARGLTNNEQFF
J: TRBJ2-1
V: TRBV20-1

CDR3: CASSLLGTGGAYGANVLTF
J: TRBJ2-6
V: TRBV5-4

CDR3: CASSLASGVAYNEQFF
J: TRBJ2-1
V: TRBV11-3

CDR3: CSAPPGPRYNEQFF
J: TRBJ2-1
V: TRBV20-1

CDR3: CAISERTSGIQFF
J: TRBJ2-1
V: TRBV10-3

CDR3: CASGQQGSNSPLHF
J: TRBJ1-6
V: TRBV6-2/TRBV6-3

CDR3: CASSLGKGGPEEQYF
J: TRBJ2-7
V: TRBV12-3/TRBV12-4

CDR3: CASTAGQGPSGADTQYF
J: TRBJ2-3
V: TRBV3-1

CDR3: CASSYRISTSGRRSYNEQFF
J: TRBJ2-1
V: TRBV6-2/TRBV6-3

CDR3: CSARDVIRTGQHNEQFF
J: TRBJ2-1
V: TRBV20-1

CDR3: CASSSDRASYNEQFF
J: TRBJ2-1
V: TRBV6-5

CDR3: CASSLTPGQGAYEQYF
J: TRBJ2-7
V: TRBV6-5

CDR3: CASNFGTTTQYF
J: TRBJ2-3
V: TRBV12-3/TRBV12-4

CDR3: CASSLNRRDRTNEKLFF
J: TRBJ1-4
V: TRBV3-1

CDR3: CASNSMAGLRETQYF
J: TRBJ2-5
V: TRBV9

CDR3: CASSLGRENNQPQHF
J: TRBJ1-5
V: TRBV7-8

CDR3: CASSQDPGQAINYGYTF
J: TRBJ1-2
V: TRBV4-3

CDR3: CASAAGETQYF
J: TRBJ2-5
V: TRBV11-2

CDR3: CASSQEGGFPNSPLHF
J: TRBJ1-6
V: TRBV4-2

CDR3: CASSQDRRGDYGYTF
J: TRBJ1-2
V: TRBV4-3

CDR3: CASSLEQGIEQFF
J: TRBJ2-1
V: TRBV4-2

CDR3: CASTSGEGNSNQPQHF
J: TRBJ1-5
V: TRBV19

CDR3: CASSQETWSSTDTQYF
J: TRBJ2-3
V: TRBV4-3

CDR3: CASSYTGSHEQYF
J: TRBJ2-7
V: TRBV28

CDR3: CSVEGSLNTEAFF
J: TRBJ1-1
V: TRBV29-1

CDR3: CASSYSDNYNEQFF
J: TRBJ2-1
V: TRBV6-5

CDR3: CAISESRFSATGELFF
J: TRBJ2-2
V: TRBV10-3

CDR3: CSAARDYNEQFF
J: TRBJ2-1
V: TRBV20-1

CDR3: CASSRDLQETQYF
J: TRBJ2-5
V: TRBV10-1

CDR3: CASMSGRVSNQPQHF
J: TRBJ1-5
V: TRBV6-1

CDR3: CSEKIAGRLTDTQYF
J: TRBJ2-3
V: TRBV20-1

CDR3: CASSETGFTEAFF
J: TRBJ1-1
V: TRBV5-1

CDR3: CASRIAGGSYEQYF
J: TRBJ2-7
V: TRBV12-3/TRBV12-4

CDR3: CSVEDPAAGDEQYF
J: TRBJ2-7
V: TRBV29-1

CDR3: CASSTALASEQFF
J: TRBJ2-1
V: TRBV21-1